The entry that follows covers one T cell receptor beta chain sequence. Trimming stripped 0 bases from V and 4 bases from J, with 25 bases between. This CDR3 has 19 residues. The germline V gene has CDR1 SQVTM and CDR2 ANQGSEA. This record belongs to a study of blood T cell dynamics during melanoma immunotherapy. Study-level background: Patients with metastatic melanoma got pembrolizumab or nivolumab-ipilimumab as first-line care.

Every bulk PBMC sample received the same 350 ng of DNA. Method: immunoSEQ multiplex PCR; TCRdb's copy keeps in-frame clones and lacks some. This table holds about 10,000 clones, 70% to 90% found once. The time point here: pre-treatment baseline. One draw preceded checkpoint blockade; another followed its first cycle at week 3. The TCR originated in a human donor with melanoma. Source: blood, taken from a patient treated with checkpoint blockade. The chain uses TRBV29-1 and TRBJ2-1, with D perhaps matching TRBD2 (7 bases). CDR3 coding DNA: TGCAGCGTTGAAGATCTCCGGGGGGCCGCCTTCGGGGGATACAATGAGCAGTTCTTC. Protein sequence: CSVEDLRGAAFGGYNEQFF.